The T cell receptor beta chain described here comes from a study of CD8+ T cells in alopecia areata. The germline CDR1 and CDR2 sequences are SNHLY and FYNNEI. The CDR3 length is 12 residues. Trimming pared 10 bases from V and 3 bases from J, leaving 12 bases between. In each case, RNA was isolated and then reverse transcribed into cDNA as the sequencing template. Libraries were prepared by immunoSEQ multiplex PCR; TCRdb keeps only in-frame clonotypes and omits some of them. Altogether over 120,000 clones are present, roughly 64% being singletons, with the ten largest covering under 7.5%. This TCR was recovered from a human donor with alopecia areata. This chain joins TRBV2 and TRBJ1-1; TRBD1 might be the D (5 bases). The material was CD4+ T cells sorted from blood, obtained at week 0. CDR3 nucleotide sequence: TGTGCCACCGTCAGGGAAGACACTGAAGCTTTCTTT. Translating it yields CATVREDTEAFF.